The entry below describes one TCR beta chain. Its specificity is not known. In the authors' workflow: A papillary thyroid cancer distant-metastasis classifier was built from CDR3 differences across clinicopathological groups. TCRdb re-called the PCR reads through MiXCR. None of the V and J calls come from the authors' own analysis; TCRdb made them. The data hold roughly 14,000 clones, with around 25% observed a single time. CDR1 and CDR2 from the germline V gene are DFQATT and SNEGSKA (reference sequence). V lost 3 bases and J 3 bases, leaving 7 bases between the germline ends. This CDR3 has 12 amino acids. Thyroid surgery had not been preceded by any treatment in any patient. The data were obtained in a study of metastatic and nonmetastatic thyroid tumors. Study-level background: Comparison of repertoires was carried out across blood and tumor or nodule tissue from malignant and benign thyroid patients.

Study results and caveats: When malignant thyroid tumors were compared with benign nodules, TCR beta diversity was reportedly significantly higher in the malignant tumors. This held in both blood and tumor samples.

The TCR was taken from a female donor with papillary thyroid cancer or a benign thyroid nodule (not recorded which). Some clones in this sample may be carry-over from other donors' samples. The chain has TRBV20-1 and TRBJ2-3; a weak D match, TRBD2 (6 bases). What was sequenced was tumor tissue. CDR3 nucleotide sequence: TGCAGTGCTAGCGGGAGAACAGATACGCAGTATTTT. Translating gives CSASGRTDTQYF.